This passage covers 14 T cell receptor beta chains from one sample sequenced in a study of blood T cell repertoires in COVID-19. Sequencing was performed with immunoSEQ multiplex PCR; in TCRdb, only in-frame clones are kept and a portion is missing. The table records about 120,000 clones, approximately 90% of them present only once. The sequenced material came from peripheral blood. These receptors were taken from a human donor with active COVID-19. The donor label of this sample is uncertain.

The chain recombines TRBV3-1 (or the pseudogene TRBV3-2) with TRBJ1-6; D unresolved. CDR1 is LGHDT and CDR2 is YNNKEL in the germline V gene (reference sequence). V was trimmed by 0 bases and J by 10 bases, leaving 7 bases between them. The CDR3 loop spans 13 amino acids. CDR3 protein: CASSQDRASPLHF. The CDR3 DNA reads TGTGCCAGCAGCCAAGATCGCGCCTCACCCCTCCACTTT.

V gene TRBV4-3 combines with J gene TRBJ2-3; 10 nucleotides line up with TRBD1. This CDR3 is 18 amino acids long. V shed 0 bases, J shed 1 base, and the junction held 7 bases outside the gene matches. CDR1 and CDR2 from the germline V gene are LGHNA and YSLEER. The CDR3 coding sequence is TGCGCCAGCAGCCAAGATCTCACCGGGACAGGGGGCACAGATACGCAGTATTTT. It yields the protein CASSQDLTGTGGTDTQYF.

CDR3 DNA sequence: TGTGCCATCAGTGAGTCGAAAGACGGGGGGGATCCCTACGAGCAGTACTTC. Its protein product is CAISESKDGGDPYEQYF. The rearrangement joins TRBV10-3 to TRBJ2-7, with 8 bases identical to TRBD2. Germline assignment: CDR1 ENHRY and CDR2 SYGVKD. The junction had 9 bases not matched to a gene; V was cut back by 0 bases and J by 2 bases. This CDR3 is built from 17 residues.

This chain uses TRBV12-3 or TRBV12-4 with TRBJ1-4; 7 bases line up with TRBD1. V trimming: 6 bases; J trimming: 8 bases; junction bases outside the gene matches: 6. This CDR3 is 13 amino acids long. CDR3 region: CASRWTGEEKLFF. The CDR3 region has the DNA TGTGCCAGCAGGTGGACAGGCGAAGAAAAACTGTTTTTT.

This sequence joins TRBV5-1 and TRBJ2-5, with 9 bases matching TRBD2. The CDR3 contains 16 residues. Germline lookup yields CDR1 SGHRS and CDR2 YFSETQ. Trimming took 5 bases from V and 1 from J; bases not matched to a gene: 9. The DNA of the CDR3 is TGCGCCAGCAGTGTGGCCCCGACTAGCGGCCAAGAGACCCAGTACTTC. This translates into CASSVAPTSGQETQYF.

The genes are TRBV5-1 and TRBJ2-6; 9 nucleotides match TRBD1. The germline CDR1 and CDR2 sequences are SGHRS and YFSETQ. J lost 3 bases, V lost 6 bases, and 4 bases had no gene match. The length of the CDR3 is 15 residues. The CDR3 loop reads CASKDRGYGANVLTF. CDR3 DNA: TGCGCCAGCAAAGACAGGGGGTATGGGGCCAACGTCCTGACTTTC. Filled out from reference TRBV5-1 and TRBJ2-6, the complete variable domain reads KAGVTQTPRYLIKTRGQQVTLSCSPISGHRSVSWYQQTPGQGLQFLFEYFSETQRNKGNFPGRFSGRQFSNSRSEMNVSTLELGDSALYLCASKDRGYGANVLTFGAGSRLTVL.

The rearrangement links TRBV6-2 or TRBV6-3 to TRBJ2-1, with D tentatively TRBD1 (6 bases). Per the germline V gene, CDR1 is MNHEY and CDR2 is SVGEGT. V was pared by 5 bases and J by 5 bases, with 13 bases between. The CDR3 covers 14 residues. The DNA of the CDR3 is TGTGCCAGCAGTCAACAGGGATCCCACAATGAGCAGTTCTTC. Its translation is CASSQQGSHNEQFF.

The chain's CDR3 is CASSLGGYNEQFF. The CDR3 bases are TGTGCCAGCAGTTTAGGCGGATACAATGAGCAGTTCTTC. V is TRBV12-3 or TRBV12-4 and J is TRBJ2-1; unclear D gene. The CDR3 sequence is 13 residues long. With 1 base removed from V and 4 bases from J, the gap between germline ends came to 5 bases.

The chain links TRBV27 to TRBJ1-1; D uncertain. The CDR3 is 15 residues long. V was trimmed by 6 bases and J by 1 base, leaving 15 bases between them. Germline V gives CDR1 MNHEY, CDR2 SMNVEV (reference sequence). This CDR3 reads CASSPSPSPNTEAFF. As DNA, the CDR3 is TGTGCCAGCAGCCCGAGTCCCTCACCGAACACTGAAGCTTTCTTT.

The chain combines TRBV24-1 with TRBJ2-3; 8 bases are shared with TRBD1. The germline CDR1 and CDR2 sequences are KGHDR and SFDVKD. The CDR3 runs to 15 residues. V was pared by 0 bases and J by 8 bases, with 6 bases of the junction left unmatched. Here the CDR3 DNA reads TGTGCCACCAGTGATTTGGGACAGGGAAGGAGTACGCAGTATTTT. Amino acid sequence: CATSDLGQGRSTQYF.

The chain uses TRBV4-1 and TRBJ2-1; 8 nucleotides agree with TRBD1. Germline CDR1 is MGHRA and CDR2 is YSYEKL. The CDR3 has 14 residues. The J segment lost 6 bases and the V segment lost 2 bases, leaving 3 bases of the junction unmatched. CDR3 sequence (DNA): TGCGCCAGCAGCCAATGGACAGGGCCCAATGAGCAGTTCTTC. It yields the protein CASSQWTGPNEQFF.

The chain joins TRBV5-1 to TRBJ1-5; a weak D match, TRBD1 (6 bases). The V end lost 5 bases, the J end lost 9 bases, and 15 bases lay between the germline ends. The germline V gene encodes CDR1 SGHRS and CDR2 YFSETQ. This CDR3 is built from 13 residues. The CDR3 DNA reads as TGCGCCAGCAGTCTCGGGGGGGGCTGGCCCCAGCATTTT. It yields the protein CASSLGGGWPQHF.

This rearrangement joins TRBV5-1 to TRBJ2-1, with 7 bases fitting TRBD1. CDR3 size: 14 residues. V dropped 4 bases and J dropped 2; count of bases not matched to a gene: 3. In germline, CDR1 is SGHRS, CDR2 YFSETQ. Written as DNA, the CDR3 is TGCGCCAGCAGCGTACAGGGGACCTACAATGAGCAGTTCTTC. Translating gives CASSVQGTYNEQFF.

This chain links TRBV9 with TRBJ1-1; D perhaps matches TRBD1 (5 bases). Per germline, CDR1 SGDLS and CDR2 YYNGEE. V gave up 0 bases and J gave up 1 base, with 7 bases separating them. The CDR3 runs 14 residues. The CDR3 region is CASSVDTGNTEAFF. CDR3 bases: TGTGCCAGCAGCGTAGATACAGGGAACACTGAAGCTTTCTTT.